This entry lists 30 T cell receptor beta chains sequenced from one sample in a study of blood T cell repertoires in COVID-19. Only in-frame clones appear in the TCRdb table, and some are missing; sequencing was by immunoSEQ multiplex PCR. The profile shows 100,000 to 120,000 clones, 70% to 80% of them singletons. Sequenced input: peripheral blood. The receptors shown here come from a woman between 55 and 75 years old with acute or convalescent COVID-19.

This clone was observed a single time. The chain is built from TRBV7-6 and TRBJ1-5; 9 bases are shared with TRBD1. After removal of 3 bases from V and 7 bases from J, the junction contained 10 bases not matched to a gene. The CDR3 totals 16 residues. Per the germline V gene, CDR1 is SGHVS and CDR2 is FNYEAQ. The CDR3 DNA follows: TGTGCCAGCAGCTTCGATATAAGACAGGGGGACCAGCCCCAGCATTTT. The encoded protein is CASSFDIRQGDQPQHF. Combining the CDR3 with reference TRBV7-6 and TRBJ1-5 gives the whole variable domain GAGVSQSPRYKVTKRGQDVALRCDPISGHVSLYWYRQALGQGPEFLTYFNYEAQQDKSGLPNDRFSAERPEGSISTLTIQRTEQRDSAMYRCASSFDIRQGDQPQHFGDGTRLSIL.

The chain uses TRBV14 and TRBJ1-2, with TRBD1 as a possible D gene (5 bases). The germline gives CDR1 SGHDN, CDR2 FVKESK. There are 16 residues in the CDR3. V was cut by 3 bases and J by 6 bases, with 20 bases left in between. CDR3 bases: TGTGCCAGCAGCCAGGAAGGCCCGGGGGTTATGCATGGCTACACCTTC. Amino acids: CASSQEGPGVMHGYTF.

This clone has just a few counts. This chain uses TRBV6-5 with TRBJ1-1; 11 nucleotides agree with TRBD1. The length of the CDR3 is 15 residues. The V gene's germline CDR1 is MNHEY and CDR2 SVGAGI. The V segment lost 6 bases and the J segment 10 bases; nucleotides outside the gene matches: 13. CDR3 loop: CASSAGGQGAYGAFF. Written as DNA, the CDR3 is TGTGCCAGCAGCGCCGGCGGACAGGGGGCTTATGGAGCTTTCTTT.

The V and J genes are TRBV6-2 or TRBV6-3 and TRBJ2-7; D not resolved. V was shortened by 0 bases and J by 2 bases, with 11 bases between the two germline ends. The germline CDR1 and CDR2 sequences are MNHEY and SVGEGT. The CDR3 is 15 amino acids. The CDR3 bases are TGTGCCAGCAGTTACTCCCCGGTCAGGACCTACGAGCAGTACTTC. This codes for CASSYSPVRTYEQYF.

The chain combines TRBV2 with TRBJ1-5; no firm D call. Per the germline V gene, CDR1 is SNHLY and CDR2 is FYNNEI. V gave up 1 base and J gave up 4 bases, with 8 bases separating them. This CDR3 is 14 amino acids long. CDR3 DNA: TGTGCCAGCAGTGAAGGGGCACCTAATCAGCCCCAGCATTTT. Protein: CASSEGAPNQPQHF.

V and J are TRBV12-3 or TRBV12-4 and TRBJ2-2; no firm D call. Trimming pared 6 bases from V and 8 bases from J, leaving 10 bases between. The CDR3 runs 12 residues. The CDR3 nucleotides read TGTGCCAGCAGCCTGACTGCTGGGGAGCTGTTTTTT. Translating gives CASSLTAGELFF.

The rearrangement links TRBV7-8 to TRBJ2-1; 7 nucleotides line up with TRBD2. Germline CDR1 and CDR2: SGHVS and FQNEAQ. The CDR3 consists of 16 residues. Losses at the gene ends were 2 bases for V and 2 bases for J; bases not matched to a gene: 6. CDR3 sequence reads: CASSLSGGGAYNEQFF. The CDR3 DNA is TGTGCCAGCAGCTTATCGGGTGGGGGGGCCTACAATGAGCAGTTCTTC.

The chain links TRBV2 to TRBJ1-4; no definite D call. In germline, CDR1 is SNHLY, CDR2 FYNNEI. This CDR3 is built from 13 residues. The V gene lost 6 bases and the J gene lost 14 bases, with 19 bases spanning the gap. For the CDR3, the DNA is TGTGCCAGCAGCCCCAGTGAAGCGAGCACCCTGTTTTTT. It encodes CASSPSEASTLFF.

CDR3 region: CASSFRQGALGTEAFF. CDR3 bases: TGTGCCAGCAGCTTTAGACAGGGGGCCTTGGGCACTGAAGCTTTCTTT. The chain couples TRBV7-2 to TRBJ1-1; 10 bases agree with TRBD1. V dropped 3 bases and J dropped 4; count of bases not matched to a gene: 8. Germline values: CDR1 SGHTA, CDR2 FQGNSA. This CDR3 region has 16 residues.

The genes are TRBV5-1 and TRBJ1-5; D is unresolved. The CDR3 spans 13 residues. The germline V and J ends were trimmed by 0 bases and 4 bases, with 5 bases remaining between them. CDR1 SGHRS and CDR2 YFSETQ come from the germline V gene. The CDR3 nucleotides read TGCGCCAGCAGCTTGGCCCCAAATCAGCCCCAGCATTTT. Its translation is CASSLAPNQPQHF.

V is TRBV7-3 and J is TRBJ1-1; D uncertain. Trimming stripped 5 bases from V and 4 bases from J, with 14 bases between. The germline V gene encodes CDR1 SGHTA and CDR2 FQGTGA. This CDR3 spans 14 amino acids. The CDR3 coding sequence is TGTGCCAGCAGCCCACGAGGGTCGGGCACTGAAGCTTTCTTT. Translated: CASSPRGSGTEAFF.

The genes are TRBV7-9 and TRBJ2-1, with TRBD2 matching 11 bases. The CDR3 totals 16 residues. V lost 5 bases and J lost 7; bases outside the gene matches: 10. CDR1 is SEHNR, CDR2 FQNEAQ, per germline (reference sequence). The CDR3 reads CASSPMTSGERNEQFF. In DNA form, the CDR3 reads TGTGCCAGCAGCCCGATGACTAGCGGGGAAAGGAATGAGCAGTTCTTC. The full variable domain, with the rest looked up from reference TRBV7-9 and TRBJ2-1, is DTGVSQNPRHKITKRGQNVTFRCDPISEHNRLYWYRQTLGQGPEFLTYFQNEAQLEKSRLLSDRFSAERPKGSFSTLEIQRTEQGDSAMYLCASSPMTSGERNEQFFGPGTRLTVL.

The genes are TRBV27 and TRBJ1-2; no firm D call. Trimming took 2 bases from V and 3 from J, leaving 7 bases between them. The CDR3 is 13 amino acids. Germline V gene lookup returns CDR1 MNHEY and CDR2 SMNVEV (reference sequence). The CDR3 DNA reads TGTGCCAGCAGTTTACAGTTGGACTATGGCTACACCTTC. Its translation: CASSLQLDYGYTF.

The rearrangement joins TRBV10-1 to TRBJ2-5; TRBD1 might be the D (6 bases). CDR1 and CDR2 from the germline V gene are WNHNN and SYGVQD (reference sequence). The CDR3 has 15 amino acids. The V end was cut by 0 bases, the J end by 2 bases, with 10 bases between. The CDR3 DNA reads TGCGCCAGCAGTGAGTCCAGGGGTAAACAAGAGACCCAGTACTTC. It is translated as CASSESRGKQETQYF.

The chain couples TRBV29-1 to TRBJ2-5; 9 positions match TRBD2. V lost 5 bases to trimming and J lost 3 bases; unmatched junction nucleotides: 10. There are 15 residues in the CDR3. Germline V CDR1 and CDR2: SQVTM, ANQGSEA. The DNA of the CDR3 is TGCAGCGTTCGTGCCCCGACTAGCGGAAAAGAGACCCAGTACTTC. Translation gives CSVRAPTSGKETQYF. Full variable domain (rest looked up from reference TRBV29-1 and TRBJ2-5): SAVISQKPSRDICQRGTSLTIQCQVDSQVTMMFWYRQQPGQSLTLIATANQGSEATYESGFVIDKFPISRPNLTFSTLTVSNMSPEDSSIYLCSVRAPTSGKETQYFGPGTRLLVL.

CDR3 nucleotide sequence: TGTGCCACCAGTGGCAGGACAGTGAACACCGGGGAGCTGTTTTTT. This codes for CATSGRTVNTGELFF. The rearrangement uses TRBV24-1 and TRBJ2-2, with TRBD1 as a possible D gene (6 bases). The ends were cut back, 5 bases at V and 1 base at J, with 10 bases in the middle. Germline CDR1 and CDR2: KGHDR and SFDVKD. This CDR3 contains 15 residues.

The rearrangement links TRBV19 to TRBJ1-5; maybe TRBD1 (5 bases). The CDR3 contains 16 residues. Germline CDR1 and CDR2: LNHDA and SQIVND (reference sequence). Trimming pared 5 bases from V and 4 bases from J, leaving 18 bases between. The CDR3 protein is CASSLVWQGGNQPQHF. For the CDR3, the DNA is TGTGCCAGTAGTCTCGTTTGGCAGGGTGGTAATCAGCCCCAGCATTTT.

The rearrangement uses TRBV19 and TRBJ1-2; 9 nucleotides match TRBD1. Germline CDR1 LNHDA, CDR2 SQIVND (reference sequence). The CDR3 loop spans 14 amino acids. V dropped 6 bases and J dropped 3; count of bases not matched to a gene: 5. CDR3 sequence: CASRYRGQDYGYTF. In DNA, the CDR3 is TGTGCCAGTAGATACAGGGGGCAGGACTATGGCTACACCTTC.

The chain carries TRBV5-6 and TRBJ1-1, with no clear D. Trimming stripped 4 bases from V and 0 bases from J, with 19 bases between. Germline assignment: CDR1 SGHDT and CDR2 YYEEEE. The CDR3 is 17 residues long. The CDR3 region has the DNA TGTGCCAGCAGCCGTGCCAATCCACAGACGATGAACACTGAAGCTTTCTTT. Translated, it gives CASSRANPQTMNTEAFF.

The rearrangement uses TRBV5-6 and TRBJ1-1; D is unclear. This CDR3 is built from 11 residues. The ends were cut back, 6 bases at V and 1 base at J, with 4 bases in the middle. Germline loops: CDR1 SGHDT, CDR2 YYEEEE. The CDR3 here is CASTKNTEAFF. For the CDR3, the DNA is TGTGCCAGCACAAAGAACACTGAAGCTTTCTTT.

In DNA form, the CDR3 reads TGCAGCGTTTCACAGGTTTTTACTGAGCAGTTCTTC. Its translation is CSVSQVFTEQFF. The chain combines TRBV29-1 with TRBJ2-1; D may be TRBD1 (5 bases). This CDR3 has 12 amino acids. Germline V gives CDR1 SQVTM, CDR2 ANQGSEA. V was cut by 5 bases and J by 9 bases, with 14 bases left in between.

The chain couples TRBV9 to TRBJ1-1; TRBD1 matches at 10 bases. The J segment lost 1 base and the V segment lost 3 bases, leaving 12 bases of the junction unmatched. The CDR3 is made up of 18 amino acids. Germline CDR1 and CDR2: SGDLS and YYNGEE. The CDR3 loop is CASSAHRQGALANTEAFF. CDR3 DNA sequence: TGTGCCAGCAGCGCTCACAGACAGGGGGCACTTGCGAACACTGAAGCTTTCTTT. Variable domain in full (rest from reference TRBV9 and TRBJ1-1): DSGVTQTPKHLITATGQRVTLRCSPRSGDLSVYWYQQSLDQGLQFLIQYYNGEERAKGNILERFSAQQFPDLHSELNLSSLELGDSALYFCASSAHRQGALANTEAFFGQGTRLTVV.

The chain's CDR3 is CASSPQGASVEQYF. The CDR3 DNA reads TGTGCCAGCAGCCCACAGGGGGCATCGGTCGAGCAGTACTTC. The chain joins TRBV7-2 to TRBJ2-7; 9 positions match TRBD1. The CDR3 contains 14 residues. Germline lookup yields CDR1 SGHTA and CDR2 FQGNSA. The V and J ends lost 5 bases and 6 bases, in that order; junction bases with no gene match: 8.

The J gene is TRBJ1-2, the V gene TRBV27; unclear D gene. The CDR3 loop spans 16 amino acids. The germline V gene encodes CDR1 MNHEY and CDR2 SMNVEV (reference sequence). The V gene lost 0 bases and the J gene lost 6 bases, with 17 bases spanning the gap. As DNA, the CDR3 is TGTGCCAGCAGTTTATCGGCCTCATGGGCGAAAGATGGCTACACCTTC. Its translation is CASSLSASWAKDGYTF.

This clone was seen just once. The rearrangement joins TRBV6-4 to TRBJ1-5; tentatively, D is TRBD1 (5 bases). The CDR3 extends over 13 amino acids. Germline V gives CDR1 MRHNA, CDR2 SNTAGT. Trimming pared 4 bases from V and 9 bases from J, leaving 13 bases between. CDR3 DNA: TGTGCCAGCAGTGTCAGCAGGGATCGGCCCCAGCATTTT. This translates into CASSVSRDRPQHF.

The J gene is TRBJ1-4, the V gene TRBV18, with TRBD1 identical over 10 bases. Germline V lookup: CDR1 KGHSH, CDR2 LQKENI. Germline trimming cut 6 bases from V and 7 bases from J; bases unmatched to any gene: 2. CDR3 length equals 13 residues. CDR3 loop: CASSRDRGEKLFF. The CDR3 nucleotides read TGTGCCAGCTCGCGGGACAGGGGTGAAAAACTGTTTTTT.

The chain is built from TRBV5-1 and TRBJ1-2; TRBD1 aligns across 9 bases. Germline trimming cut 6 bases from V and 4 bases from J; bases unmatched to any gene: 7. Germline V CDR1 and CDR2: SGHRS, YFSETQ. CDR3 length equals 14 residues. CDR3 residues: CASTGQGGTYGYTF. The CDR3 DNA is TGCGCCAGCACGGGACAGGGAGGCACCTATGGCTACACCTTC.

This clone was observed a few times. This sequence joins TRBV5-1 and TRBJ1-5, with TRBD1 matching 11 bases. Germline values: CDR1 SGHRS, CDR2 YFSETQ. The CDR3 totals 14 residues. The junction had 3 bases not matched to a gene; V was cut back by 3 bases and J by 7 bases. The CDR3 nucleotides are TGCGCCAGCAGCTGGACAGGGGGCGGCCAGCCCCAGCATTTT. Translation: CASSWTGGGQPQHF.

V usage is TRBV18 and J usage is TRBJ2-2; TRBD1 matches 7 bases. This CDR3 is 15 amino acids long. Trimming removed 2 bases from V and 3 bases from J; junction bases left unmatched: 3. Germline V CDR1 and CDR2: KGHSH, LQKENI. In DNA form, the CDR3 reads TGTGCCAGCTCACCAAGGGGGCTTGACACCGGGGAGCTGTTTTTT. The encoded protein is CASSPRGLDTGELFF. Full variable domain (remainder filled in from reference TRBV18 and TRBJ2-2): NAGVMQNPRHLVRRRGQEARLRCSPMKGHSHVYWYRQLPEEGLKFMVYLQKENIIDESGMPKERFSAEFPKEGPSILRIQQVVRGDSAAYFCASSPRGLDTGELFFGEGSRLTVL.

V is TRBV12-5 and J is TRBJ1-5, with TRBD1 matching 10 bases. The CDR3 consists of 19 residues. The germline CDR1 and CDR2 sequences are LGHNT and FRNRAP. V was pared by 3 bases and J by 0 bases, with 11 bases of the junction left unmatched. CDR3 DNA: TGTGCTAGTGGTTTCCGAACTGGACAGGGGGGTTATAGCAATCAGCCCCAGCATTTT. Residues: CASGFRTGQGGYSNQPQHF.